The entry that follows covers one TCR gamma chain sequence. Its antigen is unknown. CDR1 is GITISATS, CDR2 ISYDGTV, per germline (reference sequence). This CDR3 has 15 residues. V lost 6 bases and J lost 1; bases outside the gene matches: 8. Sequencing covered both gamma and delta TCR chains per sample. TCRdb reanalysed the multiplex PCR reads via CATT. The data hold more than 20,000 gamma-chain clones, with about 3% observed a single time. This record comes from a study of γδ T cells in repeated Plasmodium falciparum infection. Study information: Malian children with intense seasonal malaria exposure were compared with matched Australian children. Regarding the study as a whole: Over time and infection, Vgamma9/Vdelta2+ repertoires remained highly stable and polyclonal. Compared with Australian children, Malian Vdelta2-negative repertoires seemed more clonal, less diverse, less shared.

Bulk repertoires came from Vgamma9/Vdelta2+ or Vdelta2-negative gammadelta T cells flow-sorted from PBMC. J is TRGJP2 and V is TRGV9. TCRdb gives no J gene; it was assigned here by matching the DNA to germline. The receptor was isolated from a pool of human donors (malaria-infected and uninfected, not separated). Sample: gamma-delta T cells from blood. The CDR3 is CALWLPRSSDWIKTF. The CDR3 nucleotides are TGTGCCTTGTGGCTCCCCCGTAGTAGTGATTGGATCAAGACGTTT.